This T cell receptor beta chain was profiled in a study of cytomegalovirus exposure and HLA in healthy donors. CDR1 is SGDLS, CDR2 YYNGEE, per germline. With V trimmed by 0 bases and J by 4 bases, 0 bases remained unmatched. The CDR3 loop spans 14 amino acids. The PCR ran on 60 Vbeta and 13 Jbeta primers. TCRdb's table, derived via immunoSEQ multiplex PCR, lists solely in-frame clones and lacks some. The top ten hold 8.2% of the sample, which has roughly 120,000 clones, about two thirds seen once. The V call is TRBV9, the J call TRBJ2-2; 7 positions match TRBD2. This TCR came from a woman in her forties in good health and CMV-seropositive. The sample consisted of PBMCs. Here the CDR3 reads CASSVGTSTGELFF. In DNA, the CDR3 is TGTGCCAGCAGCGTAGGGACTAGCACCGGGGAGCTGTTTTTT.